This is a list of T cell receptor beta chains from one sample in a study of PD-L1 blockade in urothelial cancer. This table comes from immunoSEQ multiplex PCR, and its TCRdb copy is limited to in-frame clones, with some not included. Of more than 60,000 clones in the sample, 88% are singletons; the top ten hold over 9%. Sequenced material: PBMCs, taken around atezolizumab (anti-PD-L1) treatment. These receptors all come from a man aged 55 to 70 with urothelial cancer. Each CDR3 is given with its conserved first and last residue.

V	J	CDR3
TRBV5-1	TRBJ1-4	CASSLDSSTNEKLFF
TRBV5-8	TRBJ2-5	CASSLIGVWETQYF
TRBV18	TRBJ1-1	CASSPGEEAFF
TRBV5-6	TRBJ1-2	CASSLNRDGYTF
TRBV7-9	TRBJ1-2	CASSSQRTANYGYTF
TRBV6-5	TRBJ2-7	CASRSGLAGPYEQYF
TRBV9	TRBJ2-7	CASSVGRTASYEQYF
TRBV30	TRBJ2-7	CAWTTSYEQYF
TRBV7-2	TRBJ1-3	CASSPTRDLGNTIYF
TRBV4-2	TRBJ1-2	CASSQDQGVGRGYTF
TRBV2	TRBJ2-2	CASSMTGWDTGELFF
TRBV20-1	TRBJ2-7	CSAGQDYEQYF
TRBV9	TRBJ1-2	CASSVAQGGREYPHF
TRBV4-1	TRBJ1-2	CASSRPGSNYGYTF
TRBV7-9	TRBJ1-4	CASSLATGHQGATNEKLFF
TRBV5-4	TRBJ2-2	CASSPDRGMNTGELFF
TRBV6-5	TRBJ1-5	CASSPGGSQPQHF
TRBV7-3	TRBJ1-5	CAKSLDTDQPQHF
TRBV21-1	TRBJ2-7	CASSKVGLAGGLGYEQYF
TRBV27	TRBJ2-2	CASRSTSGGAGTGELFF
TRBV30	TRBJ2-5	CAWSAGGQGPETQYF
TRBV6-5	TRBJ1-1	CASSSVNGREAFF
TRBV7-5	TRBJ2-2	CARSSLAANTGELFF
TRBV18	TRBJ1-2	CASSPVGGAGESYTF
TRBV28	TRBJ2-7	CASYATGHRYEQYF
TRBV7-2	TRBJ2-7	CASSFGWISYEQYF
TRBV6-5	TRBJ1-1	CASSRLGTGRTEAFF
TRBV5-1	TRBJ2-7	CASSLAVGGSYEQYF
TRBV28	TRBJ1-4	CASSFREKLFF
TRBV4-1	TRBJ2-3	CASSYDSGDTQYF
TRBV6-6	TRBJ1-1	CASSYPERMNTEAFF
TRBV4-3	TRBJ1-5	CASSQGTGQPQHF
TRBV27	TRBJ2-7	CASAGGGRVYEQYF
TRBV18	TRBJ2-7	CASSWDRSTNYEQYF
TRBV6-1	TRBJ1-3	CASSVGGPGNTIYF
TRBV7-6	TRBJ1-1	CASSLIRSTNTEAFF
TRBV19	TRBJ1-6	CASSVTGSSYNSPLHF
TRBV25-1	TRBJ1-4	CASSEGETGLTNEKLFF